A selection of T cell receptor beta chains follows, all from one sample in a study of CD8+ T cells in alopecia areata. Data came from immunoSEQ multiplex PCR; TCRdb stores just in-frame clones and leaves some out. This table holds some 160,000 clones, 62% found once. Sequencing used CD8+ T cells sorted from blood. The receptors come from a human donor in good health. Each CDR3 is given with its conserved first and last residue.

v_call,j_call,cdr3_aa
TRBV6-6,TRBJ2-7,CASSPSHVFEQYF
TRBV29-1,TRBJ2-1,CSVEGIYNEQFF
TRBV27,TRBJ2-3,CASSSDITDTQYF
TRBV6-1,TRBJ1-5,CASSEARVGTDSNQPQHF
TRBV9,TRBJ2-2,CASSAKPGLATTGELFF
TRBV4-1,TRBJ2-1,CASSQVGRSPSLEQFF
TRBV5-1,TRBJ2-1,CASSFEYNEQFF
TRBV27,TRBJ2-3,CASSFVGTDTQYF
TRBV9,TRBJ2-7,CASSPDSYEQYF
TRBV30,TRBJ2-3,CAWSSPGQATDTQYF
TRBV6-6,TRBJ2-1,CAAMGARGEQFF
TRBV30,TRBJ1-4,CAWSVGTGRDEKLFF
TRBV5-1,TRBJ1-2,CASSFFGPSPAHLYGYTF
TRBV5-1,TRBJ2-7,CASTSGIEGRREQYF
TRBV13,TRBJ2-1,CASSFLDDEQFF
TRBV9,TRBJ2-5,CASSEGGRPQETQYF
TRBV28,TRBJ1-4,CASSLPRGKLFF
TRBV4-1,TRBJ2-5,CASSFRTGGQETQYF
TRBV5-6,TRBJ2-1,CASRSPGVAQNEQFF
TRBV29-1,TRBJ1-4,CSVENPGTNEKLFF
TRBV27,TRBJ2-2,CASSLLIENTGELFF
TRBV28,TRBJ2-7,CASTNPGQGANEQYF
TRBV29-1,TRBJ2-1,CSVVTSGYNEQFF
TRBV13,TRBJ2-2,CASSLGGFTGELFF
TRBV4-1,TRBJ1-1,CASSPRTPSSTEAFF